Listed here are 8 T cell receptor beta chains from one sample, sequenced in a study of shared clonotypes between healthy human individuals. The data were produced by immunoSEQ multiplex PCR, yet TCRdb's version contains in-frame clones alone and is incomplete. The sample comprises approximately 2.5 million clones, around 94% of which are singletons, and about 0.13% rests with the top ten. Sequencing input: naive CD4+ T cells sorted from blood. As for subset: CD45RA+ positively selected. Source of these receptors: a man younger than 35 in good health.

This chain links TRBV19 with TRBJ2-7; TRBD1 is a possible D gene (5 bases). The CDR3 is 17 amino acids. The V end was cut by 6 bases, the J end by 2 bases, with 23 bases between. CDR1 and CDR2 from the germline V gene are LNHDA and SQIVND (reference sequence). CDR3 in DNA: TGTGCCAGTAGGACATTACTAAGGGGCCCCATGGCCTACGAGCAGTACTTC. This gives the protein CASRTLLRGPMAYEQYF.

The chain joins TRBV2 to TRBJ1-6, with TRBD1 matching over 9 bases. The V gene's germline CDR1 is SNHLY and CDR2 FYNNEI. The junction had 3 bases not matched to a gene; V was cut back by 4 bases and J by 2 bases. The CDR3 has 16 amino acids. The CDR3 loop reads CASSVTGGAYNSPLHF. CDR3 in DNA: TGTGCCAGCAGTGTCACAGGGGGCGCCTATAATTCACCCCTCCACTTT.

Points on this clone: This same CDR3 is encoded by further DNA sequences in the sample. The rearrangement joins TRBV5-6 to TRBJ2-5, with 7 bases aligning to TRBD1. The germline V gene has CDR1 SGHDT and CDR2 YYEEEE. CDR3 size: 13 residues. J lost 4 bases, V lost 0 bases, and 0 bases had no gene match. The CDR3 protein is CASSLDRGETQYF. The CDR3 bases are TGTGCCAGCAGCTTGGACAGGGGAGAGACCCAGTACTTC.

Note on this clone: The same CDR3 is also encoded by other DNA sequences in this sample. The V call is TRBV5-1, the J call TRBJ1-5; 7 bases line up with TRBD1. This CDR3 spans 15 amino acids. Germline V gives CDR1 SGHRS, CDR2 YFSETQ. V was clipped by 0 bases and J by 3 bases; unmatched bases: 3. The CDR3 nucleotides read TGCGCCAGCAGCTTGGAAGGGGGCTACAATCAGCCCCAGCATTTT. This sequence encodes CASSLEGGYNQPQHF.

The V and J genes are TRBV6-5 and TRBJ1-6, with D unclear. The CDR3 consists of 15 residues. Germline CDR1 is MNHEY and CDR2 is SVGAGI. Trimming took 4 bases from V and 8 from J, leaving 15 bases between them. The CDR3 DNA sequence: TGTGCCAGCAGTTTATCACCTGGAGGTCATTCACCCCTCCACTTT. It is translated as CASSLSPGGHSPLHF.

The rearrangement joins TRBV6-6 to TRBJ2-2; D gene unclear. The germline gives CDR1 MNHNY, CDR2 SVGAGI (reference sequence). CDR3 length equals 13 residues. Between the trimmed V and J ends, which lost 9 bases and 0 bases, there was a span of 8 bases. This chain's CDR3 is CASAAPNTGELFF. The CDR3 nucleotides read TGTGCCAGTGCGGCCCCGAACACCGGGGAGCTGTTTTTT.

The genes are TRBV7-9 and TRBJ2-5; the D gene is possibly TRBD1 (6 bases). This CDR3 contains 17 residues. In germline, CDR1 is SEHNR, CDR2 FQNEAQ (reference sequence). V was pared by 1 base and J by 5 bases, with 20 bases between. The chain's CDR3 is CASSLGRGRTRGETQYF. The DNA of the CDR3 is TGTGCCAGCAGCTTAGGCAGGGGACGGACCCGCGGGGAGACCCAGTACTTC.

V gene TRBV5-6 combines with J gene TRBJ1-1; no clear D gene. Looked up from germline, CDR1 is SGHDT and CDR2 is YYEEEE. CDR3 length equals 16 residues. The germline V and J ends were trimmed by 1 base and 0 bases, with 13 bases remaining between them. The CDR3 protein is CASSLIPDLLNTEAFF. CDR3 in DNA: TGTGCCAGCAGCTTGATTCCGGATCTTTTGAACACTGAAGCTTTCTTT.